These 3 T cell receptor beta chains were all obtained from the same sample, sequenced in a study of identical twins. TCRdb reanalysed the 5' RACE reads using MiXCR and keeps one entry per CDR3 protein. There are approximately 220,000 distinct CDR3 sequences in the sample; around 8% occur only once, and about 1.8% lies in the top ten. These records were also assigned to another study, of yellow fever vaccine responses in identical twins.

Sequencing was carried out using memory (CD45RO+) T cells sorted from blood. Receptors originate from a woman under 30 in good health.

This clonotype has just one count. The rearrangement links TRBV6-2 or TRBV6-3 to TRBJ2-5; 15 bases match TRBD2. Germline V gives CDR1 MNHEY, CDR2 SVGEGT. V was clipped by 5 bases and J by 5 bases; unmatched bases: 9. The CDR3 has 17 amino acids. For the CDR3, the DNA is TGTGCCAGCAGTCTACGGACTAGCGGGAGGGCCGGGGAGACCCAGTACTTC. It translates to CASSLRTSGRAGETQYF.

The rearrangement joins TRBV7-3 to TRBJ2-1; 9 nucleotides agree with TRBD2. CDR3 length equals 20 residues. The germline V gene has CDR1 SGHTA and CDR2 FQGTGA. After removal of 5 bases from V and 0 bases from J, the junction contained 17 bases not matched to a gene. The CDR3 DNA reads TGTGCCAGCAGCCCCAAAAGGCGGGGGATAGCGGGGGCCTCCTACAATGAGCAGTTCTTC. Protein: CASSPKRRGIAGASYNEQFF.

The chain combines TRBV20-1 with TRBJ1-6; the D gene is possibly TRBD1 (6 bases). The V end lost 7 bases, the J end lost 5 bases, and 15 bases lay between the germline ends. Looked up from germline, CDR1 is DFQATT and CDR2 is SNEGSKA (reference sequence). The CDR3 sequence is 14 residues long. This CDR3 is CSVEAQGHNSPLHF. The CDR3 DNA follows: TGCAGTGTCGAAGCCCAGGGGCATAATTCACCCCTCCACTTT.